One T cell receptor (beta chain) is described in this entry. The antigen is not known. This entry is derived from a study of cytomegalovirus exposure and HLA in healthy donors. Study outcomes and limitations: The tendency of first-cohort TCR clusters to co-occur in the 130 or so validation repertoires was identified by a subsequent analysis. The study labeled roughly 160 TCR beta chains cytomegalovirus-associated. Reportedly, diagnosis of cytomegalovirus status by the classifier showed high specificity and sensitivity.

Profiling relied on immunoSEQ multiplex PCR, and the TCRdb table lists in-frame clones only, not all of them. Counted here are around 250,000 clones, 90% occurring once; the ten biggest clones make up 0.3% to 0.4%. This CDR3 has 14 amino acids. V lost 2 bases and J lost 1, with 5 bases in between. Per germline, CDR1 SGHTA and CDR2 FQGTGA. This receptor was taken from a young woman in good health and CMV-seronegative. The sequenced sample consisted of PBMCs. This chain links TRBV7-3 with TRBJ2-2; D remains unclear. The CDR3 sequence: CASSLGLNTGELFF. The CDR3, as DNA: TGTGCCAGCAGCTTAGGGCTGAACACCGGGGAGCTGTTTTTT. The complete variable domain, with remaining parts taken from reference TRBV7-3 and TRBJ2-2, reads GAGVSQTPSNKVTEKGKYVELRCDPISGHTALYWYRQSLGQGPEFLIYFQGTGAADDSGLPNDRFFAVRPEGSVSTLKIQRTERGDSAVYLCASSLGLNTGELFFGEGSRLTVL.